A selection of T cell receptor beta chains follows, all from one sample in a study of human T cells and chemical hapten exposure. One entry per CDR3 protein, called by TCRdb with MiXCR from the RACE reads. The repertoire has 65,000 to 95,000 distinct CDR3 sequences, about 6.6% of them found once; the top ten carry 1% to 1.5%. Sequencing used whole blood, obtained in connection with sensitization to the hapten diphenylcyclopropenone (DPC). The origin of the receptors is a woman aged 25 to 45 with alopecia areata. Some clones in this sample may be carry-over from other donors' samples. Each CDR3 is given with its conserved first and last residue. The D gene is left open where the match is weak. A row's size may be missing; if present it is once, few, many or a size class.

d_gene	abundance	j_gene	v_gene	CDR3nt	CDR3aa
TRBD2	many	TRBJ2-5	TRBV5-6	TGTGCCAGCAGCTTGTTGGGACTAGCGGGGGTAGACCAAGAGACCCAGTACTTC	CASSLLGLAGVDQETQYF
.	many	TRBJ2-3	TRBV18	TGTGCCAGCTCCCCCACGAGCGGTACCACAGATACGCAGTATTTT	CASSPTSGTTDTQYF
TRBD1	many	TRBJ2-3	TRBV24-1	TGTGCCACCAGTGAGAACGGACAGGCAGATACGCAGTATTTT	CATSENGQADTQYF
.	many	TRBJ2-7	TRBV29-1	TGCAGCGTTGGAAGGGGCCTCGGGGGCGAGCAGTACTTC	CSVGRGLGGEQYF
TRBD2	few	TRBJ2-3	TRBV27	TGTGCCAGCAGTTTTCTCGCGGGGGGGGCAGATACGCAGTATTTT	CASSFLAGGADTQYF
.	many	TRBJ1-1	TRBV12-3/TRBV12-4	TGTGCCAGCAGTTCTCACACTGAAGCTTTCTTT	CASSSHTEAFF
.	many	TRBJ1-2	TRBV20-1	TGCAGTGCTAGAGATCTAAGAACCGGGTCTAACTATGGCTACACCTTC	CSARDLRTGSNYGYTF
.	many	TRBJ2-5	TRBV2	TGTGCCAGCAGGAGGGACTACCAAGAGACCCAGTACTTC	CASRRDYQETQYF
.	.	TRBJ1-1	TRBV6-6	TGTGCCAGCACTCAGATGAACACTGAAGCTTTCTTT	CASTQMNTEAFF
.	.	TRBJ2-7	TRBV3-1	TGTGCCAGCAGCCACGGTGGCTACGAGCAGTACTTC	CASSHGGYEQYF
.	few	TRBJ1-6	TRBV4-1	TGCGCCAGCAGCCAAGATTTGCCGGATCTCAATAATTCACCCCTCCACTTT	CASSQDLPDLNNSPLHF
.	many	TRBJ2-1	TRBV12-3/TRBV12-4	TGTGCCAGCATGGGTGGTCGGCAGTTCTTC	CASMGGRQFF
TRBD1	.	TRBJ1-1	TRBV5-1	TGCGCCAGCGGGAATTTTGAGGACAGGGGCCAAGCTTTCTTT	CASGNFEDRGQAFF
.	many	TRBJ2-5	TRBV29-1	TGCAGCGTTGGTAGCGTCAATTCCGGGGAGACCCAGTACTTC	CSVGSVNSGETQYF
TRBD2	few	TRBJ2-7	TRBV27	TGTGCCAGCAGTTTCCGAGGACTAGCGGCCTCCTACGAGCAGTACTTC	CASSFRGLAASYEQYF
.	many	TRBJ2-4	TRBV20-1	TGCAGTGCGTGCGCAGGGGACCCAAACATTCAGTACTTC	CSACAGDPNIQYF
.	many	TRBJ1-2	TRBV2	TGTGCCAGCAGTCCCAAAGACTATGGCTACACCTTC	CASSPKDYGYTF
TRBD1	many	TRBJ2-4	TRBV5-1	TGCGCCAGCAGCTTGAGGGATCGGGCAGGGGGCAAAAACATTCAGTACTTC	CASSLRDRAGGKNIQYF
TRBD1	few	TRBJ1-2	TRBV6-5	TGTGCCAGCAGTTATGGGACAGATCTGAACTATGGCTACACCTTC	CASSYGTDLNYGYTF
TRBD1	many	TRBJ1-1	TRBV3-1	TGTGCCAGCAGCCAAGAAACGGACAGGAGTTTTACTGAAGCTTTCTTT	CASSQETDRSFTEAFF
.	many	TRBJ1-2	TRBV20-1	TGCAGTGCTAGGATAGGGACAATCGGCTACACCTTC	CSARIGTIGYTF
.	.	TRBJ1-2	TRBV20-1	TGCAGTGCTAGCGCAGGAGGGTATGGCGACACCTTC	CSASAGGYGDTF
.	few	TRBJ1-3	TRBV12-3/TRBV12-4	TGTGCCAGCAGGGCTCCGAACTCTGGAAACACCATATATTTT	CASRAPNSGNTIYF
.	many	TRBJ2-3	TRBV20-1	TGCAGTGCTAGAGGGGAGTCCGCGCAGTATTTT	CSARGESAQYF
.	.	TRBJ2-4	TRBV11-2	TGTGCCAGCAGCTTAGATCTATTGGGCTCTGTACACTTC	CASSLDLLGSVHF
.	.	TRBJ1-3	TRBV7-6	TGTGCCAGCAGCTTGCTTTCTGTTACCTCTGGAAACACCATATATTTT	CASSLLSVTSGNTIYF
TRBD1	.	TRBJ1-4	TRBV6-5	TGTGCCAGCAGTAAGGGGGCGCGGGGCCAAACACTGTTTTTT	CASSKGARGQTLFF
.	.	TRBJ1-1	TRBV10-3	TGTGCCATCAGTATTACAGGGAGGGGCACTGAAGCTTTCTTT	CAISITGRGTEAFF
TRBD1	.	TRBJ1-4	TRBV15	TGTGCCACCAGCAGTACAGGGGGCGGGAATGAAAAACTGTTTTTT	CATSSTGGGNEKLFF